In its sample, the clone carrying this T cell receptor (beta chain) was seen a few times. Its antigen is not known. Culture proceeded for about ten days, and CD4+ T cells were then isolated. Half the medium was swapped for IL-2 medium on days 3 and 7. The source of the sample is a study of vaccination effects on CD4 cells after COVID-19. In the study overall: Wells containing over 1.5 million PBMC each were cultured with around 9.1 IU/ml IL-2 and about 10 ug/ml peptides.

Measured with immunoSEQ multiplex PCR; TCRdb has only the in-frame clones, and not every one. The repertoire has about 74,000 clones, roughly three quarters of them found once; the top ten carry around 2.1%. General study findings and limits: Late after vaccination, infection- and vaccine-induced clones showed marked clonal contraction.

V was clipped by 4 bases and J by 2 bases; unmatched bases: 8. The CDR3 has 15 residues. CDR1 and CDR2 from the germline V gene are SGHRS and YFSETQ. Sequenced here: CD4+ T cells from PBMCs cultured without peptide, sampled before COVID-19 vaccination. The chain joins TRBV5-1 to TRBJ1-2, with TRBD1 matching 7 bases. This receptor was obtained from a human donor who received a COVID-19 vaccine. The CDR3 loop is CASSRTGEPNYGYTF. The CDR3 nucleotides are TGCGCCAGCAGCAGAACAGGGGAACCGAACTATGGCTACACCTTC.